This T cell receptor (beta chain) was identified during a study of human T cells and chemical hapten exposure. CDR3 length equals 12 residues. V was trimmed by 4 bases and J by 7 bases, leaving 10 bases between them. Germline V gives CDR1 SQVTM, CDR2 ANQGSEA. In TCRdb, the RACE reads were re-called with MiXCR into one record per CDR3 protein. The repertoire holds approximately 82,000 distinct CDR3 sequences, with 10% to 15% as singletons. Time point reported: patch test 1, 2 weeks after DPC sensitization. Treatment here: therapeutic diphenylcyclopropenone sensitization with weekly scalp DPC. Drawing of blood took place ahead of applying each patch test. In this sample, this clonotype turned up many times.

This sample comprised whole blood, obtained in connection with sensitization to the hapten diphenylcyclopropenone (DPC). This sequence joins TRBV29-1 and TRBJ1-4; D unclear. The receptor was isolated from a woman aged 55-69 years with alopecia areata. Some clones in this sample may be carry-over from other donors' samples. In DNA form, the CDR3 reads TGCAGCGTTGGCTATCGGGGTGAAAAACTGTTTTTT. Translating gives CSVGYRGEKLFF. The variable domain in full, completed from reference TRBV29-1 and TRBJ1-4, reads SAVISQKPSRDICQRGTSLTIQCQVDSQVTMMFWYRQQPGQSLTLIATANQGSEATYESGFVIDKFPISRPNLTFSTLTVSNMSPEDSSIYLCSVGYRGEKLFFGSGTQLSVL.